What follows describes a single T cell receptor (beta chain). The sample is drawn from a study of blood T cell repertoires in COVID-19. About the research overall: Sites in the United States, Italy and Spain provided acute and convalescent COVID-19 samples. Sources were T cells, B-cell-depleted T cells, or PBMCs; the material itself was cDNA or gDNA.

As processed by the authors: How many nucleated cells were present was estimated from reference gene primer amplification. Sequencing was performed with immunoSEQ multiplex PCR; in TCRdb, only in-frame clones are kept and a portion is missing. That table supplies the V and J calls and clone size; D and trimming were determined from the DNA. The data contain over 200,000 clones, under 90% of them seen just once; the ten biggest clones take up 5% to 6.5%. Trimming took 5 bases from V and 7 from J; bases not matched to a gene: 8. The germline gives CDR1 SGHTA, CDR2 FQGNSA. The CDR3 is made up of 15 amino acids.

The TCR sequence derives from an elderly man with acute or convalescent COVID-19. The rearrangement joins TRBV7-2 to TRBJ2-1, with TRBD2 matching 10 bases. The specimen sequenced was peripheral blood. Written as DNA, the CDR3 is TGTGCCAGCAGCCGGACTAGCGGAGGGATAAATGAGCAGTTCTTC. Protein product: CASSRTSGGINEQFF.